The sequence of this TCR beta chain was determined in a study of blood T cell repertoires in COVID-19. Study-level information: PBMCs, B-cell-depleted T cells, or T cells were the source of the cDNA or gDNA that made up the material.

Enrolled through a virtual design, the participants were between about 18 and 100 years of age and came from 24 US areas. Before being deemed recovered, Cohort 3 donors had two negative PCRs, clearance, or symptom resolution. Original handling: Amplifying reference gene primers gave estimates of nucleated cell counts. Clones were sequenced by immunoSEQ multiplex PCR, and TCRdb holds only the in-frame ones, with some missing. V and J calls and clone size follow that table, whereas D and trimming were derived from the DNA. The profile shows some 250,000 clones, about 80% of them singletons. Germline CDR1 is SEHNR and CDR2 is FQNEAQ (reference sequence). V lost 4 bases, J lost 2 bases, and 18 bases lay in between. CDR3 length: 16 residues.

Sequenced sample: PBMCs or T cells enriched from blood (not recorded which). The receptor was derived from a man aged 40-49 years who had recovered from COVID-19. The rearrangement joins TRBV7-9 to TRBJ2-7, with D possibly being TRBD1 (6 bases). The CDR3 DNA reads TGTGCCAGCAGCTCTCAACAGGGCCTTAATACCTACGAGCAGTACTTC. Its translation: CASSSQQGLNTYEQYF. Full variable domain (remainder filled in from reference TRBV7-9 and TRBJ2-7): DTGVSQNPRHKITKRGQNVTFRCDPISEHNRLYWYRQTLGQGPEFLTYFQNEAQLEKSRLLSDRFSAERPKGSFSTLEIQRTEQGDSAMYLCASSSQQGLNTYEQYFGPGTRLTVT.